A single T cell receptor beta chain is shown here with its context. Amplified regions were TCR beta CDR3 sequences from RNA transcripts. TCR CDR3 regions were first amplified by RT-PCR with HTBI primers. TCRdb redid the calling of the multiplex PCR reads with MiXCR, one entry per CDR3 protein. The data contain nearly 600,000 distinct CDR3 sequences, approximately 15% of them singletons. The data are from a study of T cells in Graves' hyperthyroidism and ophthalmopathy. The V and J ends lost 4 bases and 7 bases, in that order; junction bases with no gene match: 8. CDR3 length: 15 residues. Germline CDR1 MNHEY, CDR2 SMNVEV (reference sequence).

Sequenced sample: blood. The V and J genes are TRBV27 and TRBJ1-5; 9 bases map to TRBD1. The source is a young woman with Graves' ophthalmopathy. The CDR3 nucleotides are TGTGCCAGCAGTTCCGGGACAGGGTATGACCAGCCCCAGCATTTT. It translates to CASSSGTGYDQPQHF.